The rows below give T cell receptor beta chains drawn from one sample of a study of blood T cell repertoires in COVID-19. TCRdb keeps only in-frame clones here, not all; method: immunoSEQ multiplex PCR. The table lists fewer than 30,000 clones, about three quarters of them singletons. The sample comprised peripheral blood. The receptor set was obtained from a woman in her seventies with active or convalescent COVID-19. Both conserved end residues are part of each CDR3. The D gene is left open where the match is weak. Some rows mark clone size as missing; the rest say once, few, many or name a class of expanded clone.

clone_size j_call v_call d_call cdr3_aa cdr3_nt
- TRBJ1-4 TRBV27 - CASSLSLSQELFF TGTGCCAGCAGTTTATCATTGTCACAGGAACTGTTTTTT
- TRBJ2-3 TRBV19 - CASSLSGQSVTDTQYF TGTGCCAGTAGTTTATCCGGACAGTCGGTCACAGATACGCAGTATTTT
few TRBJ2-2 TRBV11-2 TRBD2 CASSLQAGATGELFF TGTGCCAGCAGCTTACAGGCGGGAGCAACCGGGGAGCTGTTTTTT
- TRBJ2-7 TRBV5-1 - CASTPRGTSSYEQYF TGCGCCAGCACCCCACGGGGGACGAGCTCCTACGAGCAGTACTTC
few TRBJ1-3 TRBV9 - CASSLLSSGNTIYF TGTGCCAGCAGCCTACTAAGCTCTGGAAACACCATATATTTT
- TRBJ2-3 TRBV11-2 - CASSFLLGTDTQYF TGTGCCAGCAGCTTTCTCCTAGGCACAGATACGCAGTATTTT
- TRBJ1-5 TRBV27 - CARRNYSNQPQHF TGTGCCAGAAGGAACTATAGCAATCAGCCCCAGCATTTT
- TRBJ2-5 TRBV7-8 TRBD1 CASSLTTGQGQETQYF TGTGCCAGCAGCTTAACGACGGGACAGGGACAAGAGACCCAGTACTTC
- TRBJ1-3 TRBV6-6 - CASSSLQGAGNTIYF TGTGCCAGCAGTTCCCTACAGGGAGCTGGAAACACCATATATTTT
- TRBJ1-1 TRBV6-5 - CASSSHGGHSEAFF TGTGCCAGCAGTTCGCATGGCGGACACTCTGAAGCTTTCTTT
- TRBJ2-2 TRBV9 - CASSVKGSGGVNPTGELFF TGTGCCAGCAGCGTAAAGGGCAGTGGAGGGGTAAATCCCACCGGGGAGCTGTTTTTT
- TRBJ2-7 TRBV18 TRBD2 CASSRAGDEQYF TGTGCCAGCTCCCGAGCGGGAGACGAGCAGTACTTC
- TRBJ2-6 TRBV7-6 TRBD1 CASSRRTGAFSGANVLTF TGTGCCAGCAGCCGGCGGACAGGCGCATTCTCTGGGGCCAACGTCCTGACTTTC
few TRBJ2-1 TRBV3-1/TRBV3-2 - CASSQDRLYNEQFF TGTGCCAGCAGCCAAGATCGACTTTACAATGAGCAGTTCTTC
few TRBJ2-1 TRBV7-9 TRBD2 CASSLAWLAGEGNEQFF TGTGCCAGCAGCTTAGCGTGGCTAGCGGGAGAGGGCAATGAGCAGTTCTTC
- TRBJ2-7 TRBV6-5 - CAASFQGPYEQYF TGTGCCGCCTCCTTCCAGGGTCCCTACGAGCAGTACTTC
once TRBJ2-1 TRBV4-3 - CASSQDSGTPYNEQFF TGCGCCAGCAGCCAAGATTCGGGGACACCTTACAATGAGCAGTTCTTC
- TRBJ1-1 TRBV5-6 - CASSGLWQGGTEAFF TGTGCCAGCAGCGGGCTGTGGCAGGGAGGTACTGAAGCTTTCTTT
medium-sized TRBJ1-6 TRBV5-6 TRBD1 CASSAQTGGNSPLHF TGTGCCAGCAGCGCCCAGACAGGGGGGAATTCACCCCTCCACTTT
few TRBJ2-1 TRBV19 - CASSSQERFSGSSNEQFF TGTGCCAGTAGTTCCCAAGAAAGATTTAGCGGATCCTCCAATGAGCAGTTCTTC
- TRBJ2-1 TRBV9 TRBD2 CASSVGSGLGFSRNEQFF TGTGCCAGCAGCGTAGGGTCGGGACTAGGTTTCTCTCGGAATGAGCAGTTCTTC
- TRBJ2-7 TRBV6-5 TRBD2 CASSGLAGDQYEQYF TGTGCCAGCAGCGGACTAGCGGGGGATCAATACGAGCAGTACTTC
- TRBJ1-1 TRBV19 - CASSPRGPGTEAFF TGTGCCAGTAGTCCGCGGGGGCCGGGCACTGAAGCTTTCTTT
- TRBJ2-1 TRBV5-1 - CASSLLSVVEQFF TGCGCCAGCAGCTTGTTGTCAGTCGTTGAGCAGTTCTTC
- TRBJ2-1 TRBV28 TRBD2 CASTSGLAGESNEQFF TGTGCCAGCACCTCTGGACTAGCGGGAGAAAGCAATGAGCAGTTCTTC
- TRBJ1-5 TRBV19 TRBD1 CASKHGTAFSKPQHF TGTGCCAGTAAACACGGGACAGCCTTTAGCAAGCCCCAGCATTTT
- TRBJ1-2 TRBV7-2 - CASSLLRERGYTF TGTGCCAGCAGCTTATTAAGGGAGAGGGGCTACACCTTC
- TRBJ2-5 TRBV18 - CASSPPGETQYF TGTGCCAGCTCACCACCCGGGGAGACCCAGTACTTC
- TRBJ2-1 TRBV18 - CASSPIPLAKDNEQFF TGTGCCAGCTCACCAATCCCCCTAGCGAAAGACAATGAGCAGTTCTTC
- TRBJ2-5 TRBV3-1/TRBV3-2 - CASRKSIPRETQYF TGTGCCAGCAGGAAAAGCATACCGAGGGAGACCCAGTACTTC
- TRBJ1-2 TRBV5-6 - CASSQNYGYTF TGTGCCAGCAGCCAGAACTATGGCTACACCTTC
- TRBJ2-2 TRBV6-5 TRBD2 CASKILAGGTRELFF TGTGCCAGCAAAATACTAGCGGGAGGTACCAGGGAGCTGTTTTTT
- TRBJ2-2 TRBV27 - CASTPGGTGYGELFF TGTGCCAGCACGCCAGGGGGGACGGGCTACGGGGAGCTGTTTTTT
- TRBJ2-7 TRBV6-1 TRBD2 CASSETSGGVYEQYF TGTGCCAGCAGTGAAACTAGCGGGGGGGTATACGAGCAGTACTTC
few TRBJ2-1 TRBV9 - CASSLEGGPIQYEQFF TGTGCCAGCAGCCTAGAAGGGGGTCCAATACAATATGAGCAGTTCTTC
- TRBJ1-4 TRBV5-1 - CASSYQGSGFVGEKLFF TGCGCCAGCAGTTACCAAGGGTCAGGGTTTGTAGGTGAAAAACTGTTTTTT
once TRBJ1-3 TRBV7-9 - CASSLTQFESSGNTIYF TGTGCCAGCAGCTTAACTCAATTTGAGAGCTCTGGAAACACCATATATTTT
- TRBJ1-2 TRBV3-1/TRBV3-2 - CASSQEIRSHYGYTF TGTGCCAGCAGCCAAGAGATACGGTCCCACTATGGCTACACCTTC
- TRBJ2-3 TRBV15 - CATSRDGRWGGTQYF TGTGCCACCAGCAGAGATGGGCGTTGGGGAGGTACGCAGTATTTT
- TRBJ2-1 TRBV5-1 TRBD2 CASSLLSGGSPPPNEQFF TGCGCCAGCAGCTTGTTAAGTGGCGGGAGTCCGCCCCCCAATGAGCAGTTCTTC
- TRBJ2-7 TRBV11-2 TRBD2 CASSLLAGGPSYEQYF TGTGCCAGCAGCTTATTAGCGGGAGGGCCTTCCTACGAGCAGTACTTC
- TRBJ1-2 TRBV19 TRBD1 CASSKDRGREAKYTF TGTGCCAGTAGTAAGGACAGGGGGCGAGAAGCCAAATACACCTTC
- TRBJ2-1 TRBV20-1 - CSASLVAAYNEQFF TGCAGTGCTAGTTTGGTAGCGGCGTACAATGAGCAGTTCTTC
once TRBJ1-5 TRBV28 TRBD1 CASTRQGSNQPQHF TGTGCCAGCACCCGACAGGGAAGCAATCAGCCCCAGCATTTT
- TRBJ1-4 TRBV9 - CASSVATGRHEKLFF TGTGCCAGCAGCGTAGCTACAGGGAGACATGAAAAACTGTTTTTT
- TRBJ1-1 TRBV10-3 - CAIRRDTMNTEAFF TGTGCCATCAGGAGGGACACAATGAACACTGAAGCTTTCTTT
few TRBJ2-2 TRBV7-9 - CASSKARGAAGELFF TGTGCCAGCAGCAAGGCCCGGGGAGCCGCCGGGGAGCTGTTTTTT
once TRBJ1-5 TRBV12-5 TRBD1 CASGLGSGTVSNQPQHF TGTGCTAGTGGTTTGGGATCCGGGACAGTAAGCAATCAGCCCCAGCATTTT
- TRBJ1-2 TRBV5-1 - CASSLEDRESLLYGYTF TGCGCCAGCAGCTTGGAGGACCGGGAGTCACTCCTCTATGGCTACACCTTC
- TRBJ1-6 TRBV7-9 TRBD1 CASGTGNSPLHF TGTGCCAGCGGGACAGGAAATTCACCCCTCCACTTT
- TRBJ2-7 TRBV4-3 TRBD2 CASSQGGSGTLYEQYF TGCGCCAGCAGCCAAGGGGGCAGCGGGACCCTCTACGAGCAGTACTTC